This T cell receptor beta chain is from a study of blood T cell repertoires in COVID-19. Study in general: The analysed material was cDNA or gDNA that came from T cells, B-cell-depleted T cells, or PBMCs.

Some clones are missing from TCRdb's copy, which holds only in-frame ones; the method was immunoSEQ multiplex PCR. The profile shows 290,000 or so clones, 91% of them singletons. Germline V gene lookup returns CDR1 LGHDT and CDR2 YNNKEL (reference sequence). J lost 2 bases, V lost 3 bases, and 5 bases had no gene match. This CDR3 has 15 residues. Sequencing was done on a sample of peripheral blood. The clonotype originates from a young woman with COVID-19, enrolled during active disease. This chain connects TRBV3-1 (or the pseudogene TRBV3-2) to TRBJ1-2, with TRBD1 matching over 8 bases. The CDR3: CASSHTRDRNYGYTF. DNA for the CDR3: TGTGCCAGCAGCCATACGCGGGACAGGAACTATGGCTACACCTTC.